These 9 T cell receptor beta chains were sequenced from one sample in a study of prognosis after radiotherapy for stage I lung cancer. Template was genomic DNA; TCR beta CDR3 amplified in two multiplex PCR rounds. Primers targeting each individual TRBV and TRBJ gene were applied in first-round PCR. MiXCR was run by TCRdb on the multiplex PCR reads, yielding one entry per CDR3 protein. Of around 30,000 distinct CDR3 sequences in the sample, under 40% are singletons; the top ten hold roughly 15%. Sequenced here: PBMCs, sampled before or after stereotactic body radiation therapy (not recorded which). These receptors were taken from a donor over 45 with non-small cell lung cancer.

CDR3 nucleotide sequence: TGCGCCAGCAGCTTGGGGTCGGGACTTGGTGGGAGAACTTTCTTT. Its protein is CASSLGSGLGGRTFF. This chain uses TRBV5-1 with TRBJ1-1; possibly TRBD1 for D (5 bases). Looked up from germline, CDR1 is SGHRS and CDR2 is YFSETQ. This CDR3 has 15 amino acids. V lost 0 bases and J lost 12, with 21 bases in between.

This rearrangement joins TRBV6-2 or TRBV6-3 to TRBJ1-1; D is perhaps TRBD1 (5 bases). Germline V lookup: CDR1 MNHEY, CDR2 SVGEGT. The CDR3 totals 12 residues. Trimming stripped 8 bases from V and 4 bases from J, with 11 bases between. CDR3 protein: CASGGAVTEAFF. DNA for the CDR3: TGTGCCAGCGGGGGAGCGGTCACTGAAGCTTTCTTT.

Ten or more counts support this clonotype. This rearrangement joins TRBV27 to TRBJ2-5; D possibly corresponds to TRBD1 (6 bases). The CDR3 contains 15 residues. Trimming removed 0 bases at V and 1 base at J, with 9 bases between. Germline V CDR1 and CDR2: MNHEY, SMNVEV (reference sequence). The CDR3 DNA is TGTGCCAGCAGTTTATCTGGACAGTTCCAAGAGACCCAGTACTTC. Residues: CASSLSGQFQETQYF.

The sample holds many counts of this clonotype. The chain has TRBV7-9 and TRBJ1-1, with D hard to call. The CDR3 runs 14 residues. Per the germline V gene, CDR1 is SEHNR and CDR2 is FQNEAQ (reference sequence). With 5 bases removed from V and 0 bases from J, the gap between germline ends came to 10 bases. Here the CDR3 DNA reads TGTGCCAGCAGCCACCCCGAATTGAACACTGAAGCTTTCTTT. This codes for CASSHPELNTEAFF. Using reference TRBV7-9 and TRBJ1-1 for the parts outside the CDR3, the full variable domain is DTGVSQNPRHKITKRGQNVTFRCDPISEHNRLYWYRQTLGQGPEFLTYFQNEAQLEKSRLLSDRFSAERPKGSFSTLEIQRTEQGDSAMYLCASSHPELNTEAFFGQGTRLTVV.

Of note for this clonotype: A far larger clone is off by one base, so a read error is likely. The V call is TRBV7-9, the J call TRBJ1-2; D is undetermined. The germline V gene has CDR1 SEHNR and CDR2 FQNEAQ (reference sequence). Trimming stripped 4 bases from V and 2 bases from J, with 11 bases between. The CDR3 has 14 residues. The DNA of the CDR3 is TGTGCCAGCAGCTCCTGGACGGTAAACTATGGCTACACCTTC. Its protein is CASSSWTVNYGYTF. Supplemented by reference TRBV7-9 and TRBJ1-2, the full variable domain reads DTGVSQNPRHKITKRGQNVTFRCDPISEHNRLYWYRQTLGQGPEFLTYFQNEAQLEKSRLLSDRFSAERPKGSFSTLEIQRTEQGDSAMYLCASSSWTVNYGYTFGSGTRLTVV.

The chain has TRBV30 and TRBJ1-2, with 8 bases fitting TRBD1. The CDR3 runs 15 residues. V trimming: 2 bases; J trimming: 8 bases; junction bases outside the gene matches: 13. Looked up from germline, CDR1 is GTSNPN and CDR2 is SVGIG (reference sequence). As DNA, the CDR3 is TGTGCCTGGAGTACGAGGTCAGGGGGCAGTTGGGGCTACACCTTC. Its protein is CAWSTRSGGSWGYTF.

In its sample, this clonotype ranks as medium-sized. The rearrangement joins TRBV20-1 to TRBJ2-1; TRBD2 aligns across 8 bases. J gave up 3 bases and V 0 bases, and 1 base lay outside the gene matches. Germline CDR1 is DFQATT and CDR2 is SNEGSKA (reference sequence). This CDR3 comprises 14 residues. CDR3 coding DNA: TGCAGTGCTAGAGAGCTAGCGGGCTACAATGAGCAGTTCTTC. This encodes CSARELAGYNEQFF.

At least ten counts were recorded for this clonotype. The V and J genes are TRBV3-1 and TRBJ2-1, with TRBD1 matching 7 bases. CDR1 is LGHDT, CDR2 YNNKEL, per germline (reference sequence). The trim removed 4 bases at V and 8 bases at J, leaving 8 bases unmatched. There are 14 residues in the CDR3. In DNA, the CDR3 is TGTGCCAGCAGCCTAAACAGGGGCTCGGATGAGCAGTTCTTC. It yields the protein CASSLNRGSDEQFF.

This clonotype came up many times. The rearrangement links TRBV6-4 to TRBJ2-3, with 9 nucleotides matching TRBD1. CDR3 length: 17 residues. After removal of 4 bases from V and 1 base from J, the junction contained 9 bases not matched to a gene. Germline-derived CDR1 and CDR2 are MRHNA and SNTAGT. CDR3: CASSGYGQGRRTDTQYF. DNA for the CDR3: TGTGCCAGCAGTGGCTACGGACAGGGGCGACGCACAGATACGCAGTATTTT.